These 20 T cell receptor beta chains came from one sample sequenced in a study of cytomegalovirus exposure and HLA in healthy donors. PCR involved 60 Vbeta and 13 Jbeta primers. Here immunoSEQ multiplex PCR was the method, and the copy in TCRdb shows in-frame clones only, minus some. The sample lists tens of thousands of clones, about 77% occurring once. Material: PBMCs. The receptors were sampled from a male donor in good health and CMV-seropositive.

DNA for the CDR3: TGTGCCAGCACCCCTGGGGGGGGGCCTCAACCTATTAACACCGGGGAGCTGTTTTTT. Translated: CASTPGGGPQPINTGELFF. This chain links TRBV5-6 with TRBJ2-2; weak D call: TRBD2 (7 bases). V was cut by 6 bases and J by 2 bases, with 26 bases left in between. The CDR3 is 19 residues long. Germline CDR1 reads SGHDT; CDR2 reads YYEEEE.

The rearrangement joins TRBV18 to TRBJ1-1; no firm D call. Germline V gene lookup returns CDR1 KGHSH and CDR2 LQKENI. V was pared by 8 bases and J by 1 base, with 14 bases between. The CDR3 extends over 14 amino acids. This CDR3 reads CASLWAPPNTEAFF. CDR3 sequence (DNA): TGTGCCAGCCTTTGGGCTCCCCCGAACACTGAAGCTTTCTTT.

The chain uses TRBV4-1 and TRBJ1-1, with no clear D. The germline V gene has CDR1 MGHRA and CDR2 YSYEKL. Trimming removed 0 bases at V and 5 bases at J, with 4 bases between. The CDR3 consists of 12 residues. CDR3 sequence: CASSQEETEAFF. The CDR3 DNA sequence: TGCGCCAGCAGCCAAGAAGAGACTGAAGCTTTCTTT.

This clone has just a few counts. CDR3 sequence: CASSLPGEGNTIYF. Here the CDR3 DNA reads TGTGCCAGCAGTTTACCAGGGGAAGGAAACACCATATATTTT. The chain carries TRBV28 and TRBJ1-3; weak D call: TRBD1 (6 bases). Between the trimmed V and J ends, which lost 2 bases and 4 bases, there was a span of 9 bases. Germline V lookup: CDR1 MDHEN, CDR2 SYDVKM. This CDR3 is built from 14 residues.

CDR3 DNA sequence: TGTGCCAGCAGCTTAAACCGGGTCAGGGGGACTGAAGCTTTCTTT. It codes for CASSLNRVRGTEAFF. V is TRBV14 and J is TRBJ1-1; 7 nucleotides match TRBD1. V dropped 5 bases and J dropped 5; count of bases not matched to a gene: 11. CDR3 size: 15 residues. Germline CDR1 SGHDN, CDR2 FVKESK.

V usage is TRBV7-9 and J usage is TRBJ2-1, with D hard to call. Trimming pared 1 base from V and 10 bases from J, leaving 14 bases between. Germline CDR1 SEHNR, CDR2 FQNEAQ (reference sequence). The CDR3 spans 14 residues. The CDR3 loop reads CASSLVSARNEQFF. The CDR3 coding sequence is TGTGCCAGCAGCTTAGTCTCGGCTAGGAACGAGCAGTTCTTC.

This clone was counted ten times or more. The rearrangement links TRBV6-1 to TRBJ2-7; TRBD2 matches 8 bases. The CDR3 is made up of 15 amino acids. CDR1 is MNHNS and CDR2 is SASEGT in the germline V gene. V dropped 3 bases and J dropped 3; count of bases not matched to a gene: 7. The CDR3 nucleotides read TGTGCCAGCAGTGACCAAGCGGGGGCCCACTACGAGCAGTACTTC. This codes for CASSDQAGAHYEQYF.

The V call is TRBV7-9, the J call TRBJ2-5; 10 bases match TRBD1. From germline, CDR1 is SEHNR and CDR2 FQNEAQ (reference sequence). The CDR3 contains 14 residues. Germline trimming cut 0 bases from V and 7 bases from J; bases unmatched to any gene: 2. The CDR3 reads CASSLAGDRGTQYF. The CDR3, as DNA: TGTGCCAGCAGCTTAGCGGGGGACAGGGGGACCCAGTACTTC.

The chain has TRBV6-1 and TRBJ2-7; TRBD1 matches at 10 bases. The V and J ends lost 1 base and 1 base, in that order; junction bases with no gene match: 4. The CDR3 totals 16 residues. The germline V gene encodes CDR1 MNHNS and CDR2 SASEGT. Here the CDR3 reads CASSEEGQGVSYEQYF. The DNA for the CDR3 is TGTGCCAGCAGTGAAGAAGGACAGGGGGTTTCCTACGAGCAGTACTTC.

This chain links TRBV7-9 with TRBJ2-7, with TRBD1 matching 10 bases. V lost 5 bases to trimming and J lost 5 bases; unmatched junction nucleotides: 6. The length of the CDR3 is 14 residues. The V gene's germline CDR1 is SEHNR and CDR2 FQNEAQ (reference sequence). The CDR3 DNA reads TGTGCCAGCAGCATAGACAGGGGGCTGGACGAGCAGTACTTC. As protein: CASSIDRGLDEQYF.

V and J are TRBV28 and TRBJ2-7, with D possibly TRBD1 on 6 matching bases. CDR3 size: 12 residues. Between the trimmed V and J ends, which lost 6 bases and 2 bases, there was a span of 8 bases. CDR1 is MDHEN and CDR2 is SYDVKM in the germline V gene. The CDR3 spells CASRTGTYEQYF. The CDR3 DNA sequence: TGTGCCAGCAGAACAGGGACCTACGAGCAGTACTTC. Using reference TRBV28 and TRBJ2-7 for the parts outside the CDR3, the full variable domain is DVKVTQSSRYLVKRTGEKVFLECVQDMDHENMFWYRQDPGLGLRLIYFSYDVKMKEKGDIPEGYSVSREKKERFSLILESASTNQTSMYLCASRTGTYEQYFGPGTRLTVT.

V usage is TRBV27 and J usage is TRBJ2-7; 7 positions match TRBD1. The CDR3 runs 15 residues. The germline CDR1 and CDR2 sequences are MNHEY and SMNVEV (reference sequence). With V trimmed by 5 bases and J by 2 bases, 9 bases remained unmatched. The DNA of the CDR3 is TGTGCCAGCAGTCTACAGGGGATTAAGACCTACGAGCAGTACTTC. Translation gives CASSLQGIKTYEQYF.

The V and J genes are TRBV7-8 and TRBJ2-5; 9 bases are a match to TRBD1. The assigned J gene may be wrong: the sequence end matches TRBJ2-7 better. From germline, CDR1 is SGHVS and CDR2 FQNEAQ. The CDR3 runs to 14 residues. The CDR3 protein is CASSFGTGPYEQYF. The CDR3 DNA reads TGTGCCAGCAGCTTCGGGACAGGGCCCTACGAGCAGTACTTC.

This chain uses TRBV19 with TRBJ1-4; TRBD1 agrees at 9 bases. Trimming removed 5 bases from V and 8 bases from J; junction bases left unmatched: 6. The germline gives CDR1 LNHDA, CDR2 SQIVND (reference sequence). The CDR3 contains 14 residues. The CDR3 reads CASSWDRDGEKLFF. Here the CDR3 DNA reads TGTGCCAGTAGTTGGGACAGGGACGGGGAAAAACTGTTTTTT.

The rearrangement uses TRBV28 and TRBJ1-2, with 8 bases aligning to TRBD1. The CDR3 runs 15 residues. V was pared by 5 bases and J by 7 bases, with 12 bases of the junction left unmatched. CDR1 is MDHEN and CDR2 is SYDVKM in the germline V gene. As DNA, the CDR3 is TGTGCCAGCAGTGCCGGGGACAGGTCTGCGGGTGGCTACACCTTC. Translation: CASSAGDRSAGGYTF.

This clone has a single count. The chain links TRBV19 to TRBJ2-7; a weak D match, TRBD2 (5 bases). Trimming removed 3 bases from V and 5 bases from J, with 17 bases in between. There are 15 residues in the CDR3. Germline values: CDR1 LNHDA, CDR2 SQIVND (reference sequence). For the CDR3, the DNA is TGTGCCAGTAGTATCCCTGGGAGTGGAATCCACGAGCAGTACTTC. Protein: CASSIPGSGIHEQYF.

V is TRBV27 and J is TRBJ1-1; 7 positions agree with TRBD1. Per germline, CDR1 MNHEY and CDR2 SMNVEV (reference sequence). This CDR3 region has 11 residues. Trimming at V came to 7 bases and at J to 10 bases, leaving 6 bases not matched to a gene. CDR3 amino acids: CASILQGRAFF. CDR3 nucleotides: TGTGCCAGCATCCTACAGGGGCGAGCTTTCTTT.

This chain's CDR3 is CASRETSYGSPLHF. The DNA for the CDR3 is TGTGCCAGCAGAGAGACATCATATGGGTCACCCCTCCACTTT. The chain is built from TRBV4-2 and TRBJ1-6; no firm D call. V lost 6 bases and J lost 10, with 16 bases in between. This CDR3 is built from 14 residues. CDR1 and CDR2 (germline): LGHNA, YNFKEQ.

The V call is TRBV27, the J call TRBJ2-1, with D possibly TRBD2 on 6 matching bases. This CDR3 spans 16 amino acids. The germline V gene has CDR1 MNHEY and CDR2 SMNVEV (reference sequence). V lost 2 bases, J lost 0 bases, and 11 bases lay in between. The CDR3 DNA sequence: TGTGCCAGCAGTTTAGGAGCGGGCCGCTCCTACAATGAGCAGTTCTTC. This encodes CASSLGAGRSYNEQFF.

In its sample, this clone was seen a few times. The chain links TRBV7-2 to TRBJ2-1, with 9 positions matching TRBD1. There are 14 residues in the CDR3. V gave up 4 bases and J gave up 9 bases; unmatched junction bases: 7. CDR1 and CDR2 (germline): SGHTA, FQGNSA. This chain's CDR3 is CASSSWTGAPEQFF. The CDR3 coding sequence is TGTGCCAGCAGCTCGTGGACAGGGGCCCCTGAGCAGTTCTTC. Full variable domain (remainder filled in from reference TRBV7-2 and TRBJ2-1): GAGVSQSPSNKVTEKGKDVELRCDPISGHTALYWYRQSLGQGLEFLIYFQGNSAPDKSGLPSDRFSAERTGGSVSTLTIQRTQQEDSAVYLCASSSWTGAPEQFFGPGTRLTVL.